This TCR beta chain came from a study of T-cell reconstitution after alpha-beta-depleted transplantation in children. This clonotype appeared many times. Its specificity is not known. Study-level findings and limits: Some patients' high day-60 TCRbeta diversity was traced to surviving recipient T cells and thymic progenitors.

Per germline, CDR1 SEHNR and CDR2 FQNEAQ (reference sequence). The CDR3 consists of 11 residues. V dropped 2 bases and J dropped 10 bases, with 6 bases sitting between them. Unique molecular identifiers were incorporated into the prepared TCRbeta library. TCRdb re-derived calls from the PCR reads in MiXCR, one entry per CDR3 protein. The repertoire consists of under 850,000 distinct CDR3 sequences, with around 12% occurring once and the leading ten covering approximately 0.8%. The chain is built from TRBV7-9 and TRBJ2-1; unclear D gene. The clonotype was recovered from a girl aged 2 to 9 with congenital amegakaryocytic thrombocytopenia, due to receive a stem cell transplant. Sequences were derived from PBMCs, sampled before TCRalphabeta/CD19-depleted stem cell transplant. For the CDR3, the DNA is TGTGCCAGCAGCTTATGGACCGAGCAGTTCTTC. Its protein is CASSLWTEQFF.